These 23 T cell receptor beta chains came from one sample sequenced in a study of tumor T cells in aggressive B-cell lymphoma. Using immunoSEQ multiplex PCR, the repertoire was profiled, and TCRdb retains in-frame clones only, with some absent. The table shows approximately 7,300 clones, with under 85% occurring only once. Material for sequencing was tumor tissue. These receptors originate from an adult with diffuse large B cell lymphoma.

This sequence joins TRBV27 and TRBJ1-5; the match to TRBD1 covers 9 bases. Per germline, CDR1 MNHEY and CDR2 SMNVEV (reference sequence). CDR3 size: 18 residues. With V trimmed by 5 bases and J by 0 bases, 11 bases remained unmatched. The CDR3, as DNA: TGTGCCAGCAGTCCGAGGCGACAGGGGGGCTATAGCAATCAGCCCCAGCATTTT. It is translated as CASSPRRQGGYSNQPQHF.

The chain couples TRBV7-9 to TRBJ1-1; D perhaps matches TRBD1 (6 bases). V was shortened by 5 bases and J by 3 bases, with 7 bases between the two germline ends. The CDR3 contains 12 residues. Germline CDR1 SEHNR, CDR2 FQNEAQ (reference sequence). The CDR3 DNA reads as TGTGCCAGCAGCGAGGGGGACACTGAAGCTTTCTTT. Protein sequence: CASSEGDTEAFF.

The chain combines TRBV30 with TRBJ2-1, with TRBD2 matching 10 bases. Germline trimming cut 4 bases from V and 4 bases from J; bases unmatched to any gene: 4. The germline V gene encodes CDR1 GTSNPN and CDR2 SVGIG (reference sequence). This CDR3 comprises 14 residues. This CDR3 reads CAWKGLAQYNEQFF. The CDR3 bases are TGTGCCTGGAAGGGACTAGCGCAATACAATGAGCAGTTCTTC. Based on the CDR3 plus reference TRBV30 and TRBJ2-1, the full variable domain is SQTIHQWPATLVQPVGSPLSLECTVEGTSNPNLYWYRQAAGRGLQLLFYSVGIGQISSEVPQNLSASRPQDRQFILSSKKLLLSDSGFYLCAWKGLAQYNEQFFGPGTRLTVL.

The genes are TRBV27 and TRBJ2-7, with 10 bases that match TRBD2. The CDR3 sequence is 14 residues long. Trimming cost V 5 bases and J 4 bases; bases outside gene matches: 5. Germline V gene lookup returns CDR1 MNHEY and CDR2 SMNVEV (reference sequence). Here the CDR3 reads CASSAQRGGYEQYF. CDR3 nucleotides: TGTGCCAGCAGTGCACAGCGGGGGGGGTACGAGCAGTACTTC.

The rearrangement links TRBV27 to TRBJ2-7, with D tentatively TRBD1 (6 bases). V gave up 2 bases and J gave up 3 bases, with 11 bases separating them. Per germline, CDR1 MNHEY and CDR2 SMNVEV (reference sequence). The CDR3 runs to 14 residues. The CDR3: CASSLRGIYYEQYF. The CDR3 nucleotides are TGTGCCAGCAGTTTAAGGGGGATTTACTACGAGCAGTACTTC.

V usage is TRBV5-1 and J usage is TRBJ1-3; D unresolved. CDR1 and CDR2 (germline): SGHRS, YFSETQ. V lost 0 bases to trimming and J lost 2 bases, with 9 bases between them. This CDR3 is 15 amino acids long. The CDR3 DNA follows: TGCGCCAGCAGCTTGGCGGCAGGCGCTGGAAACACCATATATTTT. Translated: CASSLAAGAGNTIYF.

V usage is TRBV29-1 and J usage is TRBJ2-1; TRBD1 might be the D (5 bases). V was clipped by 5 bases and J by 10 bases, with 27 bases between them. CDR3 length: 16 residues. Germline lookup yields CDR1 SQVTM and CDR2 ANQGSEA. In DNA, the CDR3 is TGCAGCGTTCGTTTGGATGGGGCCTGGGTAGTGAACGAGCAGTTCTTC. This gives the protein CSVRLDGAWVVNEQFF.

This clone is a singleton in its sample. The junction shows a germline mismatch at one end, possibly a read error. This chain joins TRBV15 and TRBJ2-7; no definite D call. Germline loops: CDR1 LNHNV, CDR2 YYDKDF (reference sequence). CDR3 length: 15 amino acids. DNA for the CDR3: TGTGCTACCAGCAGACCAAGACGGAGCTCCTACGAGCAGTACTTC. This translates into CATSRPRRSSYEQYF.

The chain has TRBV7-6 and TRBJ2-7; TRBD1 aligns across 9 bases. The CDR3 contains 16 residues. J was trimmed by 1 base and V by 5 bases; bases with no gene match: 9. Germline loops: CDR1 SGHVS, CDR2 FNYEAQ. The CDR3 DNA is TGTGCCAGCAGCACGTTACAGGGGGCCCCTTCCTACGAGCAGTACTTC. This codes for CASSTLQGAPSYEQYF.

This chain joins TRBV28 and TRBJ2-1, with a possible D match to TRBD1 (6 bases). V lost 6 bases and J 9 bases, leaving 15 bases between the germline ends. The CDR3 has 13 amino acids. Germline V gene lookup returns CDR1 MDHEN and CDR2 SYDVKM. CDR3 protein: CASSSTGTAEQFF. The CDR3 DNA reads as TGTGCCAGCAGCTCTACAGGGACCGCTGAGCAGTTCTTC.

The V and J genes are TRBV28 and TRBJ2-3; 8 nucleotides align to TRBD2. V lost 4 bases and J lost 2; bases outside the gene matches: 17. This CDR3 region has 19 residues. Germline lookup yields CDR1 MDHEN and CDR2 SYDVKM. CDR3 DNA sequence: TGTGCCAGCAGTTCCCCTGGGTTTCTTATAGCGGGATCCACAGATACGCAGTATTTT. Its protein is CASSSPGFLIAGSTDTQYF.

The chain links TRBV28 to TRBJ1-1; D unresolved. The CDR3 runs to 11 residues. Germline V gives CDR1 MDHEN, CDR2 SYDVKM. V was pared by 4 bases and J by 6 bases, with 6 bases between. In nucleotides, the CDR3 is TGTGCCAGCAGTTCGGTTTCTGAAGCTTTCTTT. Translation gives CASSSVSEAFF. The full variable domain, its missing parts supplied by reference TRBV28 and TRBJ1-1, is DVKVTQSSRYLVKRTGEKVFLECVQDMDHENMFWYRQDPGLGLRLIYFSYDVKMKEKGDIPEGYSVSREKKERFSLILESASTNQTSMYLCASSSVSEAFFGQGTRLTVV.

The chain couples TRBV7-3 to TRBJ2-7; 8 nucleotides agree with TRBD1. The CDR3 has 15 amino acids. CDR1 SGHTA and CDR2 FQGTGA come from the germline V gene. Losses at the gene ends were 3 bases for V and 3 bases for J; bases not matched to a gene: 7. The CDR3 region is CASSFYGTGLYEQYF. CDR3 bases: TGTGCCAGCAGCTTCTACGGGACAGGTCTCTACGAGCAGTACTTC.

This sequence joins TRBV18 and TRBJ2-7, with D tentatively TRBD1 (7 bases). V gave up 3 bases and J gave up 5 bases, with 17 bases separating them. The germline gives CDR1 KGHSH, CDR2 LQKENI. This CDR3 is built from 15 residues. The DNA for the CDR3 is TGTGCCAGCTCACCTCTGGCAGGGGGGCGAAACGAGCAGTACTTC. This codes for CASSPLAGGRNEQYF.

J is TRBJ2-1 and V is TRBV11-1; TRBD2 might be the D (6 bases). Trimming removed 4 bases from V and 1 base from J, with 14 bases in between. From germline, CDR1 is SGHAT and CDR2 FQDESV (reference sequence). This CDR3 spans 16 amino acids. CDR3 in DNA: TGTGCCAGCAGCTCCCTGGAGGGGAGATCCTACAATGAGCAGTTCTTC. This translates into CASSSLEGRSYNEQFF.

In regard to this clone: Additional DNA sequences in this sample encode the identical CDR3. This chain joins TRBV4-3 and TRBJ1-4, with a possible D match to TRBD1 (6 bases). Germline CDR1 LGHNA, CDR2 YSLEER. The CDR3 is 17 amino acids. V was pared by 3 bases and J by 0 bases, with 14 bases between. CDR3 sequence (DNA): TGCGCCAGCAGCCATTGGGACATGGTCGCAACTAATGAAAAACTGTTTTTT. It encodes CASSHWDMVATNEKLFF.

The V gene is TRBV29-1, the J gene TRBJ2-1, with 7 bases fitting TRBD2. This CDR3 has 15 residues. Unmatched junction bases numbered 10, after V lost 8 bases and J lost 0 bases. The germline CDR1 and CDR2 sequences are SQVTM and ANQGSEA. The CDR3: CSSNSGLSSYNEQFF. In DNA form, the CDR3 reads TGCAGCTCAAATAGCGGGCTCAGCTCCTACAATGAGCAGTTCTTC.

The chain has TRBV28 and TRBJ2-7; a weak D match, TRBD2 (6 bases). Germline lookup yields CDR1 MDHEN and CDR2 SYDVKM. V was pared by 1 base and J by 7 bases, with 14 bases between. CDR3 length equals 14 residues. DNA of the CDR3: TGTGCCAGCAGTTTATACCCGACTAGGGTGGAGCAGTACTTC. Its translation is CASSLYPTRVEQYF.

The CDR3 sequence is CASSIGGHSSYEQYF. Written as DNA, the CDR3 is TGTGCCAGTAGTATAGGGGGACACTCCTCCTACGAGCAGTACTTC. V usage is TRBV19 and J usage is TRBJ2-7, with a possible D match to TRBD1 (6 bases). Trimming removed 1 base at V and 0 bases at J, with 10 bases between. CDR1 and CDR2 (germline): LNHDA, SQIVND (reference sequence). The CDR3 sequence is 15 residues long.

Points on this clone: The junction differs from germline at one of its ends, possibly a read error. This CDR3 reads CASRSGTGFGNTIYF. The DNA of the CDR3 is TGTGCCAGCAGATCCGGGACAGGGTTTGGAAATACCATATATTTT. The V gene is TRBV2, the J gene TRBJ1-3; 9 nucleotides match TRBD1. The CDR3 length is 15 residues. Germline CDR1 SNHLY, CDR2 FYNNEI.

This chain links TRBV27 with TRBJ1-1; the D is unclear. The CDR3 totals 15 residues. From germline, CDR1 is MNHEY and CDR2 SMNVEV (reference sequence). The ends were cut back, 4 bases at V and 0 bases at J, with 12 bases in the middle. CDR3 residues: CASSSQLLVNTEAFF. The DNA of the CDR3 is TGTGCCAGCAGTTCTCAACTTCTGGTGAACACTGAAGCTTTCTTT.

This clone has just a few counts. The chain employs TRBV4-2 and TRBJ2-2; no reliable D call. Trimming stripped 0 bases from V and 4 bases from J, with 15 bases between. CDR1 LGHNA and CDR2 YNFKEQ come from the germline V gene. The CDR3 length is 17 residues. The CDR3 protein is CASSQDVPKRGTGELFF. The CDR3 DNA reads TGTGCCAGCAGCCAAGATGTGCCCAAAAGAGGCACCGGGGAGCTGTTTTTT.

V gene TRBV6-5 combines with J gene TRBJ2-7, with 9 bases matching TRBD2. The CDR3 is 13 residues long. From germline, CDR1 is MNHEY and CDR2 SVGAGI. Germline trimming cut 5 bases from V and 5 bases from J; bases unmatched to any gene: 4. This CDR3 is CASSSGRIHEQYF. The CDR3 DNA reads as TGTGCCAGCAGTAGCGGGAGGATCCACGAGCAGTACTTC.